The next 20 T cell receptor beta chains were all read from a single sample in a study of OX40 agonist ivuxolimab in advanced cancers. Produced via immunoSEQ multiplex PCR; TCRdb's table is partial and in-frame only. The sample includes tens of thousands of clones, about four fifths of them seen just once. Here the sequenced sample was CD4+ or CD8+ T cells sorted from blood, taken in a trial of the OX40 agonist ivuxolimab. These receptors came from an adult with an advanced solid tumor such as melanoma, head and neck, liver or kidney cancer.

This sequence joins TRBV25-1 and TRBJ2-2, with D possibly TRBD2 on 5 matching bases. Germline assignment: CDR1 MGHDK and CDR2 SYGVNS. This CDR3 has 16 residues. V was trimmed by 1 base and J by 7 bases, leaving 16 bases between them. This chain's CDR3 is CASSEFLEGRNGELFF. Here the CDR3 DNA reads TGTGCCAGCAGTGAATTCCTTGAGGGCCGGAACGGGGAGCTGTTTTTT. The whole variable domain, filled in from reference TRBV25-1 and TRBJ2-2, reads EADIYQTPRYLVIGTGKKITLECSQTMGHDKMYWYQQDPGMELHLIHYSYGVNSTEKGDLSSESTVSRIRTEHFPLTLESARPSHTSQYLCASSEFLEGRNGELFFGEGSRLTVL.

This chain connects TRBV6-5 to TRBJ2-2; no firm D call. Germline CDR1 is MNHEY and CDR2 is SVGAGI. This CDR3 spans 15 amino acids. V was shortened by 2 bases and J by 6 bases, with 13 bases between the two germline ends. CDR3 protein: CASSYPFSIAGELFF. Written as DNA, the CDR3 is TGTGCCAGCAGTTACCCTTTTAGTATCGCCGGGGAGCTGTTTTTT.

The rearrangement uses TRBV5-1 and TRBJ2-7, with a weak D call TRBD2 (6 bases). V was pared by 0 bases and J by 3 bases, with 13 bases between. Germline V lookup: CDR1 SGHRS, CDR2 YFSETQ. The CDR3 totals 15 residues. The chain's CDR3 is CASSLVGGFDYEQYF. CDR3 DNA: TGCGCCAGCAGCTTGGTGGGAGGTTTCGACTACGAGCAGTACTTC. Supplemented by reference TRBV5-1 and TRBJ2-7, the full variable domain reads KAGVTQTPRYLIKTRGQQVTLSCSPISGHRSVSWYQQTPGQGLQFLFEYFSETQRNKGNFPGRFSGRQFSNSRSEMNVSTLELGDSALYLCASSLVGGFDYEQYFGPGTRLTVT.

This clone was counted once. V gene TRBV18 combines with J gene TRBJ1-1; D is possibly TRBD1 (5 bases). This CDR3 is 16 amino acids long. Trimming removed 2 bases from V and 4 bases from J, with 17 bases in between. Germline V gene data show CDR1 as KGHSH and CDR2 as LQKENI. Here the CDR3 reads CASSPSRAGQSTEAFF. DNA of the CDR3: TGTGCCAGCTCACCAAGTCGGGCAGGGCAGAGCACTGAAGCTTTCTTT.

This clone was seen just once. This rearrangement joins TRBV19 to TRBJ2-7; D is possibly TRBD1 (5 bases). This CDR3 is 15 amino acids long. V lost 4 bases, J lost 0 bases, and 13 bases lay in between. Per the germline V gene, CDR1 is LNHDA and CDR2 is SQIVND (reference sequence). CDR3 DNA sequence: TGTGCCAGTAGTACTCAGGACAAGAGCTCCTACGAGCAGTACTTC. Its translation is CASSTQDKSSYEQYF.

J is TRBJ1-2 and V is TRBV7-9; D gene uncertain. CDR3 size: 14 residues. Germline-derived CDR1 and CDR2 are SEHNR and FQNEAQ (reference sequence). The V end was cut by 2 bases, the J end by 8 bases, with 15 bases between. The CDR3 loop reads CASSLRREAGGYTF. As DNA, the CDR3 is TGTGCCAGCAGCTTACGCCGAGAGGCTGGGGGCTACACCTTC.

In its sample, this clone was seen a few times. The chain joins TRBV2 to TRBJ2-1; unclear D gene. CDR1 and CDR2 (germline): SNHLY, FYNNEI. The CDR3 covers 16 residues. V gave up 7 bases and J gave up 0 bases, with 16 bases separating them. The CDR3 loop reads CASTIRTRSSYNEQFF. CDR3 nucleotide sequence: TGTGCCAGCACCATCCGGACCCGGAGCTCCTACAATGAGCAGTTCTTC.

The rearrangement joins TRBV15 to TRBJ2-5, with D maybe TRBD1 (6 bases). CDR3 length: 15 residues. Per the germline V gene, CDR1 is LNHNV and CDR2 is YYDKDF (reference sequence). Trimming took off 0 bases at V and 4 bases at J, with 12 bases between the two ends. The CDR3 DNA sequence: TGTGCCACCAGCAGAGATTTGCAGGGGCCAGAGACCCAGTACTTC. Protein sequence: CATSRDLQGPETQYF.

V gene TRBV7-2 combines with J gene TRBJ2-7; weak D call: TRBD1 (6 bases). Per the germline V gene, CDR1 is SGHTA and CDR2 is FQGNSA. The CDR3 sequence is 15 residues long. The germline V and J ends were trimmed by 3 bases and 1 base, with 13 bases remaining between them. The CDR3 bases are TGTGCCAGCAGCTTTTTAGGACAGACGTCCTACGAGCAGTACTTC. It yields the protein CASSFLGQTSYEQYF.

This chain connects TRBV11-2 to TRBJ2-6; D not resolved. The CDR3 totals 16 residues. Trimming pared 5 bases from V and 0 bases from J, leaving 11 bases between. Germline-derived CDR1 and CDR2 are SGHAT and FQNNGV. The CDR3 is CASSPLGFSGANVLTF. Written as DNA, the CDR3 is TGTGCCAGCAGCCCACTGGGGTTCTCTGGGGCCAACGTCCTGACTTTC.

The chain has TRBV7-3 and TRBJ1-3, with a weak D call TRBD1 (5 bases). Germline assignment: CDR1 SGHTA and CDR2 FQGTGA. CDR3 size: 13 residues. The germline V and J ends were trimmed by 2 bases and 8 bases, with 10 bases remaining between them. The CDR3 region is CASSLAQGDTIYF. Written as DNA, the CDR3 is TGTGCCAGCAGCTTAGCGCAGGGTGACACCATATATTTT.

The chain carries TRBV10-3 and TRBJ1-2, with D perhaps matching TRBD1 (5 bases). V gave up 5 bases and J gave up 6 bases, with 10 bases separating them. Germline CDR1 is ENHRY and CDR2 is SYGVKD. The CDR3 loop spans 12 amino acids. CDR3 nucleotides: TGTGCCATCAGTTGGGACGGGGATGGCTACACCTTC. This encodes CAISWDGDGYTF.

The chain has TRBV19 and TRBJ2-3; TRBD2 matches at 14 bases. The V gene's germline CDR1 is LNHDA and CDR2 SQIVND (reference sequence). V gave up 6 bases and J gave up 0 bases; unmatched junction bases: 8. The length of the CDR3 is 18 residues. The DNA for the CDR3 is TGTGCCAGTAGCCACTCGGGACTAGCGGGAGTTAGCACAGATACGCAGTATTTT. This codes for CASSHSGLAGVSTDTQYF. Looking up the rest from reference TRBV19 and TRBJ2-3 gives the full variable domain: DGGITQSPKYLFRKEGQNVTLSCEQNLNHDAMYWYRQDPGQGLRLIYYSQIVNDFQKGDIAEGYSVSREKKESFPLTVTSAQKNPTAFYLCASSHSGLAGVSTDTQYFGPGTRLTVL.

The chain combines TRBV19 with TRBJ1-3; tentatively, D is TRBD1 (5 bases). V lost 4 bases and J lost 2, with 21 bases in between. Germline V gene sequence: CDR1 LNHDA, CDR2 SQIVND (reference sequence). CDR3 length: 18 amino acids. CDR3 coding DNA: TGTGCCAGTAGTAAACCCGGTGACGGCGGCAGGGCTGGAAACACCATATATTTT. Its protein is CASSKPGDGGRAGNTIYF.

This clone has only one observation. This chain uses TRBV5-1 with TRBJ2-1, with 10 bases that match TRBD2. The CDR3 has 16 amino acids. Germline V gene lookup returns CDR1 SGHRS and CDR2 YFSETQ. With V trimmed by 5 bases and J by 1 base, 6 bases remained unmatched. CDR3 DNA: TGCGCCAGCAGTGCTGGGACTAGCGTATCCTACAATGAGCAGTTCTTC. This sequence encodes CASSAGTSVSYNEQFF.

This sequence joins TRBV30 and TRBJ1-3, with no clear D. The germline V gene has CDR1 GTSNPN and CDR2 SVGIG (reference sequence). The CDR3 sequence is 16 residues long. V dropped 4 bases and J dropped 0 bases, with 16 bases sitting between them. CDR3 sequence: CAWIPRVYDSGNTIYF. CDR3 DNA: TGTGCCTGGATCCCCCGGGTCTACGACTCTGGAAACACCATATATTTT.

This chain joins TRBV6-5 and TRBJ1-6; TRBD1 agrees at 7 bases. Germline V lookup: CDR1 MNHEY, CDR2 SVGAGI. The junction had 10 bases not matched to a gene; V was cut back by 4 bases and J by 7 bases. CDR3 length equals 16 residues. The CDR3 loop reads CASSLRQGGRNSPLHF. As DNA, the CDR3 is TGTGCCAGCAGTTTACGTCAGGGGGGAAGGAATTCACCCCTCCACTTT.

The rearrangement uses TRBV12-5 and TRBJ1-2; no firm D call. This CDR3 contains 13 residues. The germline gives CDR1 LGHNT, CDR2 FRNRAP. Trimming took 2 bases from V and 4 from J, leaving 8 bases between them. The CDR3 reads CASGLNVVYGYTF. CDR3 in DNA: TGTGCTAGTGGTTTGAACGTGGTCTATGGCTACACCTTC.

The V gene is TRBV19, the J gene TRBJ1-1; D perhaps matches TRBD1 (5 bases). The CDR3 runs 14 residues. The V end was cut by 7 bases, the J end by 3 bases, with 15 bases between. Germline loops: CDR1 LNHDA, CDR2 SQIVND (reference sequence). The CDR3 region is CASKLRQPYTEAFF. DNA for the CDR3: TGTGCCAGTAAGTTGAGACAGCCTTACACTGAAGCTTTCTTT.

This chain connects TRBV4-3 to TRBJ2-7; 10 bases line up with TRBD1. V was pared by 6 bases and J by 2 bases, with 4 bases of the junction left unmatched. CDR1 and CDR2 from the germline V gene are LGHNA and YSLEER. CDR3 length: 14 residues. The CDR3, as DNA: TGCGCCAGCAGTCCGGGACAGGGGACCTACGAGCAGTACTTC. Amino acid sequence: CASSPGQGTYEQYF.